The 5 T cell receptor beta chains below come from one sample, sequenced in a study of T cell repertoires in cytomegalovirus infection. TCRdb called the reads again in MiXCR, with one record for every CDR3 protein. The top ten hold about 90% of the sample, which has 40,000 to 60,000 distinct CDR3 sequences, over 20% seen once. Their cognate antigens are unknown. Sequences were derived from CD8+ T cells from cultured PBMCs, sampled from culture after CMV antigen stimulation. These TCRs come from a human donor in good health (CMV status not recorded). Some clones in this sample may be carry-over from other donors' samples.

This clonotype has only a few counts. This chain joins TRBV27 and TRBJ2-3, with 11 bases that match TRBD2. CDR1 MNHEY and CDR2 SMNVEV come from the germline V gene (reference sequence). Losses at the gene ends were 2 bases for V and 2 bases for J; bases not matched to a gene: 6. The CDR3 covers 17 residues. CDR3 sequence: CASSLAPGLADTDTQYF. As DNA, the CDR3 is TGTGCCAGCAGTTTAGCCCCGGGACTAGCGGACACAGATACGCAGTATTTT.

This clonotype was counted once. The chain joins TRBV2 to TRBJ2-3; D is undetermined. CDR3 length: 12 amino acids. Deletions cut 7 bases from V and 6 bases from J, with 11 bases between. Germline CDR1 and CDR2: SNHLY and FYNNEI. The CDR3 DNA is TGTGCCAGCAAGCCCCTGCGGGATACGCAGTATTTT. Protein sequence: CASKPLRDTQYF.

V is TRBV7-8 and J is TRBJ2-1; TRBD2 is a possible D gene (6 bases). The V and J ends lost 3 bases and 6 bases respectively, with 12 bases between them. The CDR3 runs to 14 residues. The germline CDR1 and CDR2 sequences are SGHVS and FQNEAQ. Here the CDR3 reads CASSLLEGGNEQFF. DNA of the CDR3: TGTGCCAGCAGCTTGTTGGAGGGCGGCAATGAGCAGTTCTTC. Looking up the rest from reference TRBV7-8 and TRBJ2-1 gives the full variable domain: GAGVSQSPRYKVAKRGQDVALRCDPISGHVSLFWYQQALGQGPEFLTYFQNEAQLDKSGLPSDRFFAERPEGSVSTLKIQRTQQEDSAVYLCASSLLEGGNEQFFGPGTRLTVL.

This chain links TRBV7-8 with TRBJ1-1; D call uncertain. Germline CDR1 is SGHVS and CDR2 is FQNEAQ. This CDR3 spans 15 amino acids. Trimming pared 1 base from V and 1 base from J, leaving 10 bases between. The CDR3 here is CASSLGVVGNTEAFF. Written as DNA, the CDR3 is TGTGCCAGCAGCTTAGGGGTCGTCGGGAACACTGAAGCTTTCTTT.

The chain joins TRBV11-1 to TRBJ1-2; the match to TRBD1 covers 8 bases. Germline V gives CDR1 SGHAT, CDR2 FQDESV (reference sequence). The CDR3 length is 14 residues. With V trimmed by 5 bases and J by 8 bases, 10 bases remained unmatched. The CDR3 spells CASSPHPGQEGYTF. In DNA, the CDR3 is TGTGCCAGCAGCCCCCATCCGGGACAGGAGGGCTACACCTTC.